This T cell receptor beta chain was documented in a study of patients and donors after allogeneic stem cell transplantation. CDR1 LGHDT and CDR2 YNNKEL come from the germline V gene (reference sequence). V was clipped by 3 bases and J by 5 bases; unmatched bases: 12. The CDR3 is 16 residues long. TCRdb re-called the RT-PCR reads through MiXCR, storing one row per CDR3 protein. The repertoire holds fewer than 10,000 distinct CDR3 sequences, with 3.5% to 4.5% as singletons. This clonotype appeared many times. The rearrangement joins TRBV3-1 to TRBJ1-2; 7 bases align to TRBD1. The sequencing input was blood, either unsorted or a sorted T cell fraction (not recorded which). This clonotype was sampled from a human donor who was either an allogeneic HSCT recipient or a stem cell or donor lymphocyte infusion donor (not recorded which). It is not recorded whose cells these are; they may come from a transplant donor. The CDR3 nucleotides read TGTGCCAGCAGCCAGAGGGGACAGCCCCGAACGTATGGCTACACCTTC. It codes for CASSQRGQPRTYGYTF.